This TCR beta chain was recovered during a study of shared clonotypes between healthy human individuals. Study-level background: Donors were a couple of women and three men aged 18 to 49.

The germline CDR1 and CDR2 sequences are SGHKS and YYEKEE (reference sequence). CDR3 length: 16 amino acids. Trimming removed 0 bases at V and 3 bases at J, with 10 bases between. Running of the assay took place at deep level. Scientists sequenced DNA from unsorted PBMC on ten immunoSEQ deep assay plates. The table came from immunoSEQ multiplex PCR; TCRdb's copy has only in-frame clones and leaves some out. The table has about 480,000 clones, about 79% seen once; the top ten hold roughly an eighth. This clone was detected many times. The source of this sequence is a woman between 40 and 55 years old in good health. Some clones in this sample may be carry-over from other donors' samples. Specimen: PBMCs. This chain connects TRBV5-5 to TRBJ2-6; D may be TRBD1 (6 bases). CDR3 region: CASSLVWGRGANVLTF. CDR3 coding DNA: TGTGCCAGCAGCTTGGTGTGGGGGCGTGGGGCCAACGTCCTGACTTTC. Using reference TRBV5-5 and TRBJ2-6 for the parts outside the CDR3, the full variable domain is DAGVTQSPTHLIKTRGQQVTLRCSPISGHKSVSWYQQVLGQGPQFIFQYYEKEERGRGNFPDRFSARQFPNYSSELNVNALLLGDSALYLCASSLVWGRGANVLTFGAGSRLTVL.